These 27 T cell receptor beta chains came from one sample sequenced in a study of identical twins. MiXCR, run by TCRdb on the 5' RACE reads, gives a single entry per CDR3 protein. This sample yields nearly 900,000 distinct CDR3 sequences, of which 9% to 15% are seen a single time; around 1.6% belongs to the top ten. This sample was also put to use in a study of yellow fever vaccine responses in identical twins.

Input material: PBMCs. Every receptor here comes from a woman younger than 30 in good health.

This clonotype was seen only a few times. This chain links TRBV12-3 or TRBV12-4 with TRBJ2-3; 10 bases agree with TRBD1. Losses at the gene ends were 6 bases for V and 3 bases for J; bases not matched to a gene: 6. The CDR3 runs to 15 residues. CDR3: CASRLAGQGTDTQYF. The CDR3 region has the DNA TGTGCCAGCAGACTCGCGGGACAGGGGACAGATACGCAGTATTTT.

The chain couples TRBV2 to TRBJ2-7; 10 nucleotides match TRBD2. Germline V gene lookup returns CDR1 SNHLY and CDR2 FYNNEI. V lost 6 bases and J lost 0; bases outside the gene matches: 5. The length of the CDR3 is 15 residues. The CDR3 DNA reads as TGTGCCAGCAGGGCTAGCGGGAGCCTCTCCTACGAGCAGTACTTC. It codes for CASRASGSLSYEQYF.

J is TRBJ1-3 and V is TRBV6-5; D is possibly TRBD1 (6 bases). The germline V and J ends were trimmed by 0 bases and 3 bases, with 9 bases remaining between them. The CDR3 length is 15 residues. The germline V gene encodes CDR1 MNHEY and CDR2 SVGAGI. Here the CDR3 DNA reads TGTGCCAGCAGTTACTCGGGGGCAGTTGGAAACACCATATATTTT. This translates into CASSYSGAVGNTIYF.

On this clonotype: Its ends do not fully match the called genes, so a read error is possible. J is TRBJ2-5 and V is TRBV6-2 or TRBV6-3; 10 bases agree with TRBD1. CDR3 length equals 13 residues. The germline V gene has CDR1 MNHEY and CDR2 SVGEGT. The CDR3 loop reads CASSNRDRGTNAF. The CDR3 DNA reads as TGTGCCAGCAGTAACCGGGACAGGGGCACCAACGCCTTC.

This clonotype has just a few counts. The V and J genes are TRBV6-2 or TRBV6-3 and TRBJ1-5, with D unclear. Trimming removed 2 bases from V and 7 bases from J, with 12 bases in between. CDR1 and CDR2 (germline): MNHEY, SVGEGT. This CDR3 region has 14 residues. Written as DNA, the CDR3 is TGTGCCAGCAGTTACCGAGGTTACGACCAGCCCCAGCATTTT. Residues: CASSYRGYDQPQHF.

This chain connects TRBV9 to TRBJ2-3, with a possible D match to TRBD2 (6 bases). Germline V gives CDR1 SGDLS, CDR2 YYNGEE. Between the trimmed V and J ends, which lost 1 base and 4 bases, there was a span of 10 bases. The CDR3 totals 14 residues. The CDR3 DNA reads TGTGCCAGCAGCGTATTCGGGAGCGCAGATACGCAGTATTTT. Its protein product is CASSVFGSADTQYF.

This clonotype was counted only a few times. This chain links TRBV6-5 with TRBJ2-7; D is ambiguous. The CDR3 sequence is 13 residues long. Germline lookup yields CDR1 MNHEY and CDR2 SVGAGI. V gave up 6 bases and J gave up 5 bases, with 14 bases separating them. The DNA for the CDR3 is TGTGCCAGCAGAGACTCAAATGGGGACGAGCAGTACTTC. Translation: CASRDSNGDEQYF.

This clonotype was counted a few times. The chain recombines TRBV21-1 with TRBJ2-1; TRBD2, the D gene given by the table, was not confirmed from the DNA. TRBV21-1 is reported as a pseudogene. This CDR3 contains 19 residues. CDR3 bases: TGTGCCAGCAGCAAGGCGGGCGGGAGGCCCAATAACGCCTACAATGAGCAGTTCTTC. Amino acid sequence: CASSKAGGRPNNAYNEQFF.

The V and J genes are TRBV7-9 and TRBJ1-5; TRBD1 matches at 7 bases. J lost 3 bases, V lost 5 bases, and 7 bases had no gene match. CDR3 length: 15 amino acids. Germline V gene sequence: CDR1 SEHNR, CDR2 FQNEAQ (reference sequence). CDR3 loop: CASSPGTDPNQPQHF. Here the CDR3 DNA reads TGTGCCAGCAGCCCAGGGACAGATCCCAATCAGCCCCAGCATTTT.

This clonotype appeared a few times. V usage is TRBV28 and J usage is TRBJ2-5, with a tentative D call TRBD2 (7 bases). This CDR3 spans 13 amino acids. V shed 7 bases and J shed 5 bases, with 14 bases lying between them. The germline V gene has CDR1 MDHEN and CDR2 SYDVKM. The CDR3 loop is CASKGGGRETQYF. In nucleotides, the CDR3 is TGTGCCAGCAAAGGGGGGGGCAGGGAGACCCAGTACTTC.

The chain combines TRBV5-1 with TRBJ1-1; tentatively, D is TRBD1 (5 bases). The CDR3 loop spans 16 amino acids. V lost 1 base and J lost 0, with 13 bases in between. Per the germline V gene, CDR1 is SGHRS and CDR2 is YFSETQ. CDR3 amino acids: CASSLTPGGMNTEAFF. The CDR3 DNA is TGCGCCAGCAGCTTGACCCCCGGGGGTATGAACACTGAAGCTTTCTTT.

This clonotype was seen many times. The chain employs TRBV7-9 and TRBJ2-3; 13 positions match TRBD2. Germline lookup yields CDR1 SEHNR and CDR2 FQNEAQ (reference sequence). The length of the CDR3 is 16 residues. The V and J ends lost 1 base and 6 bases, in that order; junction bases with no gene match: 4. The CDR3 sequence is CASSLVGLAGMDTQYF. The CDR3 DNA reads TGTGCCAGCAGCTTAGTGGGACTAGCGGGAATGGATACGCAGTATTTT.

This clonotype has ten or more counts. The junction and the germline gene differ at one end; a read error may be behind it. This chain joins TRBV20-1 and TRBJ2-2, with D perhaps TRBD1 (6 bases). There are 12 residues in the CDR3. Germline CDR1 is DFQATT and CDR2 is SNEGSKA (reference sequence). The CDR3 region has the DNA TGCAGTGCTAGGACAGGCAATCAGGACGGACCTTTT. Its protein product is CSARTGNQDGPF.

This chain connects TRBV12-3 or TRBV12-4 to TRBJ2-7; D call uncertain. V dropped 6 bases and J dropped 1 base, with 19 bases sitting between them. The CDR3 runs 16 residues. The CDR3 coding sequence is TGTGCCAGCAGACCTTACGGGCAGCCCGGGTCCTACGAGCAGTACTTC. Translated, it gives CASRPYGQPGSYEQYF.

This clonotype was found a few times. The chain recombines TRBV11-2 with TRBJ2-7; D could derive from TRBD1 or TRBD2 (5 bases each). Trimming cost V 1 base and J 6 bases, with 16 bases left between them. The CDR3 length is 15 residues. Looked up from germline, CDR1 is SGHAT and CDR2 is FQNNGV. In DNA form, the CDR3 reads TGTGCCAGCAGCTTAGGTCCAGGGACCCTACGCGAGCAGTACTTC. It codes for CASSLGPGTLREQYF. The whole variable domain, remainder taken from reference TRBV11-2 and TRBJ2-7, is EAGVAQSPRYKIIEKRQSVAFWCNPISGHATLYWYQQILGQGPKLLIQFQNNGVVDDSQLPKDRFSAERLKGVDSTLKIQPAKLEDSAVYLCASSLGPGTLREQYFGPGTRLTVT.

This clonotype was seen more than once but under ten times. The chain links TRBV25-1 to TRBJ2-5; perhaps TRBD1 as D (5 bases). This CDR3 contains 15 residues. The V end lost 4 bases, the J end lost 2 bases, and 14 bases lay between the germline ends. Germline V gene data show CDR1 as MGHDK and CDR2 as SYGVNS. CDR3 bases: TGTGCCAGCAGTGCAGGACATTTCGATCAAGAGACCCAGTACTTC. Protein sequence: CASSAGHFDQETQYF.

The V gene is TRBV5-1, the J gene TRBJ2-3; TRBD2 matches at 11 bases. V lost 0 bases, J lost 4 bases, and 1 base stayed unmatched. This CDR3 has 15 amino acids. CDR1 is SGHRS and CDR2 is YFSETQ in the germline V gene. Here the CDR3 DNA reads TGCGCCAGCAGCTTGGCTAGCGGGGGGCCAGATACGCAGTATTTT. Translated, it gives CASSLASGGPDTQYF.

In this sample, this clonotype turned up a few times. The V gene is TRBV27, the J gene TRBJ2-1, with D unclear. Germline V gene sequence: CDR1 MNHEY, CDR2 SMNVEV (reference sequence). The CDR3 sequence is 17 residues long. The V end was cut by 11 bases, the J end by 0 bases, with 23 bases between. The DNA for the CDR3 is TGTGCCCGACTCGGGTGGGTGTTCGACGGCTCCTACAATGAGCAGTTCTTC. The encoded protein is CARLGWVFDGSYNEQFF.

This chain uses TRBV18 with TRBJ2-2, with a possible D match to TRBD2 (5 bases). Trimming pared 3 bases from V and 5 bases from J, leaving 16 bases between. This CDR3 region has 16 residues. From germline, CDR1 is KGHSH and CDR2 LQKENI. The DNA of the CDR3 is TGTGCCAGCTCACCCCCACTAGGTTTGGTGACCGGGGAGCTGTTTTTT. Protein product: CASSPPLGLVTGELFF.

This rearrangement joins TRBV9 to TRBJ2-7, with 8 bases identical to TRBD1. CDR1 is SGDLS and CDR2 is YYNGEE in the germline V gene. Germline trimming cut 0 bases from V and 3 bases from J; bases unmatched to any gene: 5. The CDR3 length is 15 residues. CDR3 protein: CASSVGTGGLYEQYF. In DNA, the CDR3 is TGTGCCAGCAGCGTAGGAACAGGGGGACTCTACGAGCAGTACTTC.

The rearrangement links TRBV14 to TRBJ2-1; no firm D call. This CDR3 contains 12 residues. V dropped 3 bases and J dropped 7 bases, with 7 bases sitting between them. Germline CDR1 and CDR2: SGHDN and FVKESK. This chain's CDR3 is CASSQFLNEQFF. CDR3 nucleotides: TGTGCCAGCAGCCAGTTCCTTAATGAGCAGTTCTTC.

This clonotype was counted many times. The chain has TRBV5-1 and TRBJ2-1; D is undetermined. This CDR3 has 12 residues. Trimming shortened V by 4 bases and J by 8 bases, and 10 bases separated the two germline ends. CDR1 SGHRS and CDR2 YFSETQ come from the germline V gene. The CDR3 DNA is TGCGCCAGCAGCCAGATTGACGATGAGCAGTTCTTC. This codes for CASSQIDDEQFF.

This clonotype has more than one count but fewer than ten. The V call is TRBV20-1, the J call TRBJ2-1; the D gene could be TRBD1 or TRBD2 (5 bases each). This CDR3 is built from 15 residues. The germline V gene has CDR1 DFQATT and CDR2 SNEGSKA (reference sequence). V dropped 6 bases and J dropped 0 bases, with 15 bases sitting between them. The CDR3, as DNA: TGCAGTGCCTCGTTCACGGGGCACTCCTACAATGAGCAGTTCTTC. The encoded protein is CSASFTGHSYNEQFF.

This clonotype was picked up a small number of times. V is TRBV5-1 and J is TRBJ1-1; D may be TRBD1 (6 bases). Trimming stripped 1 base from V and 5 bases from J, with 12 bases between. CDR3 length: 14 residues. Germline V gene data show CDR1 as SGHRS and CDR2 as YFSETQ. The CDR3 loop reads CASSLTQGGTEAFF. CDR3 sequence (DNA): TGCGCCAGCAGCTTGACACAGGGAGGAACTGAAGCTTTCTTT.

V and J are TRBV27 and TRBJ2-3; tentative D call: TRBD2 (6 bases). With 4 bases removed from V and 5 bases from J, the gap between germline ends came to 16 bases. The germline gives CDR1 MNHEY, CDR2 SMNVEV (reference sequence). The CDR3 runs 15 residues. The CDR3 sequence is CASSSNAERVDTQYF. The DNA of the CDR3 is TGTGCCAGCAGTTCCAACGCGGAGCGGGTAGATACGCAGTATTTT.

The chain recombines TRBV20-1 with TRBJ1-1; 7 positions match TRBD1. The germline CDR1 and CDR2 sequences are DFQATT and SNEGSKA (reference sequence). V trimming: 2 bases; J trimming: 0 bases; junction bases outside the gene matches: 6. The CDR3 sequence is 15 residues long. This CDR3 reads CSARTSTGLNTEAFF. The CDR3 nucleotides read TGCAGTGCTAGAACTTCGACAGGGCTGAACACTGAAGCTTTCTTT.

The chain recombines TRBV15 with TRBJ2-7; D remains unclear. V lost 0 bases to trimming and J lost 3 bases, with 6 bases between them. CDR3 length: 13 amino acids. Looked up from germline, CDR1 is LNHNV and CDR2 is YYDKDF (reference sequence). CDR3 protein: CATSRDVGYEQYV. The CDR3 region has the DNA TGTGCCACCAGCAGAGATGTCGGCTACGAGCAGTACGTC.